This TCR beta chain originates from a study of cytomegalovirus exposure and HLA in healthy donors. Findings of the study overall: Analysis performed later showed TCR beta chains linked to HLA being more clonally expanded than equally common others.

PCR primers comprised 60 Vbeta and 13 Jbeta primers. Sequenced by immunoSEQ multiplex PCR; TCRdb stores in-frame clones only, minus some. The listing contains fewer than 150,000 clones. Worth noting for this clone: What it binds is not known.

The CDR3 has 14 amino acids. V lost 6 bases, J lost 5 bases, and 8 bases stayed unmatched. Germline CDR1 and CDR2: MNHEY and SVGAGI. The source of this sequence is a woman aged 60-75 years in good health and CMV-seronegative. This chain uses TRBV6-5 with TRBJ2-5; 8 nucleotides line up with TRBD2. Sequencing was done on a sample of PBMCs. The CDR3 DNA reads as TGTGCCAGCAGAGCTATAGCGGGGTGGGAGACCCAGTACTTC. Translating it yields CASRAIAGWETQYF.